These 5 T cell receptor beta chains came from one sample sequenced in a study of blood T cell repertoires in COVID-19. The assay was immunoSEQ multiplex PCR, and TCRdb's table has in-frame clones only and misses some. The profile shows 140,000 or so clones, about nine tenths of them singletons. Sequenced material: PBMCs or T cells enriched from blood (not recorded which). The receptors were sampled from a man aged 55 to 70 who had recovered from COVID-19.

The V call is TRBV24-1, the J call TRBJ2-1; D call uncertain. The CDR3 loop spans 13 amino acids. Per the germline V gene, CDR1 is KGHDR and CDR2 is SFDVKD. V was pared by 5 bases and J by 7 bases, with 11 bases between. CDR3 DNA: TGTGCCACCAGTGCGAGTAGTGTTAATGAGCAGTTCTTC. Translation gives CATSASSVNEQFF.

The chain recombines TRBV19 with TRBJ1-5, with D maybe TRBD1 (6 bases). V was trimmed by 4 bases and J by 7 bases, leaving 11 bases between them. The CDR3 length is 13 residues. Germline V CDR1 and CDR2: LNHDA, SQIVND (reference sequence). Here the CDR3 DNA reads TGTGCCAGTAGTAGGCCAGGGGTCCAGCCCCAGCATTTT. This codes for CASSRPGVQPQHF.

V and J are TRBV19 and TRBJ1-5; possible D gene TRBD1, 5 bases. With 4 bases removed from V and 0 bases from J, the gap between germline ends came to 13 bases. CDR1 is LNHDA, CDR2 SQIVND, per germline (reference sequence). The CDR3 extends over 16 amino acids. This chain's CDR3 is CASSKWGGASNQPQHF. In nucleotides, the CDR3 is TGTGCCAGTAGTAAATGGGGAGGGGCTAGCAATCAGCCCCAGCATTTT.

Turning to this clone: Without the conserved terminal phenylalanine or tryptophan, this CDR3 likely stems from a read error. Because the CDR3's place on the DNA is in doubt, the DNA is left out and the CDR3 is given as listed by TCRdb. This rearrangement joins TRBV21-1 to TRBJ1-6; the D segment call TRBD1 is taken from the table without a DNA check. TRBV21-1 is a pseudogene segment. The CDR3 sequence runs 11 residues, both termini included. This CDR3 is CASRAPGQVSL.

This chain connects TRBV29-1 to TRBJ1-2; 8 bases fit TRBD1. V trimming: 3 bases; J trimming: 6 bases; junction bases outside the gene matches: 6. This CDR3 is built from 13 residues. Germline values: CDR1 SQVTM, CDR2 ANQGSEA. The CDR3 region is CSVDPDRANGYTF. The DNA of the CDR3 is TGCAGCGTTGACCCGGACAGGGCTAATGGCTACACCTTC.